These 8 T cell receptor beta chains originate from one sample sequenced in a study of technical replicates of blood from a few donors. TCRdb keeps only in-frame clones here, not all; method: immunoSEQ multiplex PCR. Of roughly 70,000 clones in the sample, about 94% were seen once. Sequencing was done on a sample of T cells isolated from PBMCs. Source of these receptors: a human donor in good health.

The chain carries TRBV25-1 and TRBJ2-1; no definite D call. The germline V and J ends were trimmed by 5 bases and 3 bases, with 2 bases remaining between them. The CDR3 length is 11 residues. Per germline, CDR1 MGHDK and CDR2 SYGVNS. The CDR3 region has the DNA TGTGCCAGCAGTTACTACAATGAGCAGTTCTTC. Protein product: CASSYYNEQFF.

The chain joins TRBV14 to TRBJ2-1, with 10 bases lining up with TRBD1. The CDR3 runs to 19 residues. Germline V lookup: CDR1 SGHDN, CDR2 FVKESK. Trimming took 3 bases from V and 3 from J; bases not matched to a gene: 14. For the CDR3, the DNA is TGTGCCAGCAGCCACGACCGGGACAGGGGTACTGGTGTCTACAATGAGCAGTTCTTC. It codes for CASSHDRDRGTGVYNEQFF.

The chain combines TRBV27 with TRBJ2-3, with D possibly TRBD2 on 6 matching bases. The length of the CDR3 is 17 residues. Trimming took 5 bases from V and 6 from J, leaving 24 bases between them. Germline V gene data show CDR1 as MNHEY and CDR2 as SMNVEV (reference sequence). The DNA for the CDR3 is TGTGCCAGCAGTCCCCTAACACTAGCCCCCTCATCGGATACGCAGTATTTT. Protein product: CASSPLTLAPSSDTQYF.

This clone was recorded only once. The chain joins TRBV6-5 to TRBJ1-5; tentatively, D is TRBD1 (5 bases). Germline CDR1 is MNHEY and CDR2 is SVGAGI. With 6 bases removed from V and 0 bases from J, the gap between germline ends came to 6 bases. CDR3 length: 13 residues. CDR3 in amino acids: CASRQASNQPQHF. In DNA form, the CDR3 reads TGTGCCAGCAGACAGGCTAGCAATCAGCCCCAGCATTTT.

This clone was seen only once. The chain is built from TRBV5-1 and TRBJ1-1; 7 bases agree with TRBD1. Germline lookup yields CDR1 SGHRS and CDR2 YFSETQ. V was clipped by 2 bases and J by 1 base; unmatched bases: 5. The CDR3 contains 15 residues. Here the CDR3 DNA reads TGCGCCAGCAGCTTAGACAGGGTTCGGAACACTGAAGCTTTCTTT. Translated: CASSLDRVRNTEAFF.

This sequence joins TRBV10-3 and TRBJ2-2; D unclear. Trimming removed 7 bases from V and 1 base from J, with 7 bases in between. Germline assignment: CDR1 ENHRY and CDR2 SYGVKD. This CDR3 is built from 13 residues. CDR3 sequence reads: CAINNENTGELFF. CDR3 DNA sequence: TGTGCCATCAACAATGAGAACACCGGGGAGCTGTTTTTT.

The rearrangement uses TRBV4-1 and TRBJ2-7; TRBD1 is a possible D gene (5 bases). CDR3 length: 12 residues. Trimming left V 4 bases short and J 6 bases short, with 10 bases between. The germline gives CDR1 MGHRA, CDR2 YSYEKL. CDR3 nucleotides: TGCGCCAGCAGCCCACCTAGGGGCGAGCAGTACTTC. This sequence encodes CASSPPRGEQYF.

This clone came up once. The chain recombines TRBV9 with TRBJ1-2; 8 bases map to TRBD1. Germline lookup yields CDR1 SGDLS and CDR2 YYNGEE. J lost 7 bases, V lost 6 bases, and 5 bases had no gene match. The length of the CDR3 is 12 residues. The chain's CDR3 is CASTRQGTGYTF. CDR3 bases: TGTGCCAGCACTAGACAGGGGACTGGCTACACCTTC.